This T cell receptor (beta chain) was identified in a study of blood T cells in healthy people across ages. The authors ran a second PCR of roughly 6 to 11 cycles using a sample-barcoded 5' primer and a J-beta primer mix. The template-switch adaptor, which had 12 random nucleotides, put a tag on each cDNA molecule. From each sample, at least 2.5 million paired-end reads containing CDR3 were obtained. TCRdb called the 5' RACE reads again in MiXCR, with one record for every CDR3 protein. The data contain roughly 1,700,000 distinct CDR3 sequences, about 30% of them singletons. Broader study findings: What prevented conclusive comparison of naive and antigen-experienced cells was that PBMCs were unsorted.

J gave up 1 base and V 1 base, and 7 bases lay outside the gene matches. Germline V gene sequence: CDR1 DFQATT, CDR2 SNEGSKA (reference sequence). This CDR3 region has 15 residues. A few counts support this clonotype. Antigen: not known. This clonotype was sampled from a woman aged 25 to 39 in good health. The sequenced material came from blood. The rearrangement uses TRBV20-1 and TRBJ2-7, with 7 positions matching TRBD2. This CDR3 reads CSARAGGYPSYEQYF. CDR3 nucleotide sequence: TGCAGTGCTAGAGCCGGGGGGTACCCTTCCTACGAGCAGTACTTC.